This TCR beta chain was profiled in a study of CD8 T cells in Susac syndrome. The CDR3 is 15 amino acids. V was trimmed by 3 bases and J by 5 bases, leaving 14 bases between them. CDR1 and CDR2 from the germline V gene are MGHDK and SYGVNS. An input of roughly 0.45 to 1 ug of RNA was subjected to reverse transcription using random hexamers. One entry per CDR3 protein results from TCRdb running MiXCR on the immunoSEQ multiplex PCR reads. The sample lists a few hundred thousand distinct CDR3 sequences; over 75% were seen once. This TCR was sampled from a human donor with multiple sclerosis. V gene TRBV25-1 combines with J gene TRBJ1-5, with D maybe TRBD1 (6 bases). Sequencing input: CD8+ T cells from PBMCs. CDR3 residues: CASSDLGSGDQPQHF. The CDR3 bases are TGTGCCAGCAGTGATCTGGGGTCAGGGGATCAGCCCCAGCATTTT.